This T cell receptor beta chain came from a study of molecular identifiers for immune sequencing clone quantification. TCRdb redid the calling of the PCR reads with MiXCR, one entry per CDR3 protein. The sample lists over 60,000 distinct CDR3 sequences, 15% to 20% seen once, with 1.4% in the top ten. The germline V and J ends were trimmed by 5 bases and 0 bases, with 16 bases remaining between them. Germline CDR1 and CDR2: MGHDK and SYGVNS. This CDR3 region has 16 residues. In its sample, this clonotype was seen many times. Sequenced input: naive CD8+ T cells from blood, with Jurkat cell RNA spiked in. As for subset: FACS-sorted CD8+CD4-CCR7+CD45RA+ naive T cells. The chain is built from TRBV25-1 and TRBJ1-1; D is perhaps TRBD1 (6 bases). This receptor was taken from a human donor in good health. Some libraries in this study had Jurkat cell RNA spiked in. The CDR3 DNA reads as TGTGCCAGCAGTCCGCCTAGGACAGTTCTGAACACTGAAGCTTTCTTT. Residues: CASSPPRTVLNTEAFF.